The T cell receptor beta chain under discussion was sequenced for a study of blood T cell repertoires in COVID-19. Here immunoSEQ multiplex PCR was the method, and the copy in TCRdb shows in-frame clones only, minus some. The sample records 80,000 to 100,000 clones, 91% being singletons. The CDR3 spans 17 residues. Germline CDR1 and CDR2: MGHDK and SYGVNS. With V trimmed by 5 bases and J by 9 bases, 14 bases remained unmatched. This receptor was identified in a human donor with active COVID-19. The donor label of this sample is uncertain. J is TRBJ2-1 and V is TRBV25-1; 12 bases match TRBD1. Source material: peripheral blood. CDR3 in DNA: TGTGCCAGCAGTTTACTAACGGGACAGGGGGCTGCAGGTGAGCAGTTCTTC. Its protein is CASSLLTGQGAAGEQFF.